The clone carrying this T cell receptor beta chain occurred once. The record originates from a study of PD-L1 blockade in urothelial cancer. For the study at large: About 90% of the 29 patients were males with bladder-origin urothelial cancer. T cells numbered a median of approximately 150,000 in the blood samples.

The ends were cut back, 1 base at V and 3 bases at J, with 12 bases in the middle. CDR3 length equals 15 residues. CDR1 SGHNT and CDR2 YENEEA come from the germline V gene. What went into each PCR as a spike was synthetic TCR analog templates. TCRdb's table, derived via immunoSEQ multiplex PCR, lists solely in-frame clones and lacks some. The sample has 75,000 to 90,000 clones; 82% are singletons. The source is a man between 70 and 80 years old with urothelial cancer. The V call is TRBV11-3, the J call TRBJ1-1; D is undetermined. The sequenced sample was PBMCs, obtained around atezolizumab (anti-PD-L1) treatment. In DNA form, the CDR3 reads TGTGCCAGCAGCTTAGGGGCCCCCGGGGACACTGAAGCTTTCTTT. The encoded protein is CASSLGAPGDTEAFF.